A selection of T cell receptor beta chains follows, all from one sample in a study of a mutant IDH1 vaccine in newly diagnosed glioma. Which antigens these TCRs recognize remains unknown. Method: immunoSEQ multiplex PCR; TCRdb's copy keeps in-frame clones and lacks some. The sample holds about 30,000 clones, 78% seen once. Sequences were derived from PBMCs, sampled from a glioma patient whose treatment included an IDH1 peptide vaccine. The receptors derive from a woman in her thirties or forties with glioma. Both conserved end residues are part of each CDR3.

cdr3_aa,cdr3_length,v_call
CASSQASLQPQHF,13,TRBV4-1
CASSQVETQYF,11,TRBV7-9
CASSLRGHSNQPQHF,15,TRBV13
CASSSLTGGQGTEAFF,16,TRBV7-2
CASSVDRSGFYNEQFF,16,TRBV10-1
CASSLGGQGNEKLFF,15,TRBV5-4
CAISTPSGTGVTEAFF,16,TRBV10-3
CASSAGTAQHEQYF,14,TRBV6-6
CAWTGSGGPEQYF,13,TRBV30
CASSFLNTEAFF,12,TRBV5-6
CASSLSSGVHQPQHF,15,TRBV27
CASSLAGGSRTETQYF,16,TRBV7-8
CASSFWGNQPQHF,13,TRBV5-6
CASSSGDRANYGYTF,15,TRBV5-1
CASSPQGTGANVLTF,15,TRBV7-2
CASLDGTGGPNYGYTF,16,TRBV30